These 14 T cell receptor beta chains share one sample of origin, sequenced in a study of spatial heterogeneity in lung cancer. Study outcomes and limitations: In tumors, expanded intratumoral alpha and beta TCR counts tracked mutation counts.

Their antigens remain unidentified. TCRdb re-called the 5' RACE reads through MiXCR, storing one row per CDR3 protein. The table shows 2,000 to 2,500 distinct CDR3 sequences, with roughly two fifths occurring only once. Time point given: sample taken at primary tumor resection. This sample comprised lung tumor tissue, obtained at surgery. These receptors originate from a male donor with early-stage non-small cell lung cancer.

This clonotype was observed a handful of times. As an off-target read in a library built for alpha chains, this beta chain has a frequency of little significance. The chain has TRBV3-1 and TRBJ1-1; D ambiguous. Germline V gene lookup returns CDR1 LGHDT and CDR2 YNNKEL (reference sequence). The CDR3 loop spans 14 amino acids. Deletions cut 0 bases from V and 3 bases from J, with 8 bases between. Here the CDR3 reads CASSQEWGDTEAFF. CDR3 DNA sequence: TGTGCCAGCAGCCAAGAGTGGGGTGACACTGAAGCTTTCTTT.

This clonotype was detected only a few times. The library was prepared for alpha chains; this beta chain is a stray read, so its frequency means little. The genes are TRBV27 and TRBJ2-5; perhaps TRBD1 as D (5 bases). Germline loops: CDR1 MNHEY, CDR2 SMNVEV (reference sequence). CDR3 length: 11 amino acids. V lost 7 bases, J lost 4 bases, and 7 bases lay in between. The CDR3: CASIRGETQYF. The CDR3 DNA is TGTGCCAGCATAAGGGGAGAGACCCAGTACTTC.

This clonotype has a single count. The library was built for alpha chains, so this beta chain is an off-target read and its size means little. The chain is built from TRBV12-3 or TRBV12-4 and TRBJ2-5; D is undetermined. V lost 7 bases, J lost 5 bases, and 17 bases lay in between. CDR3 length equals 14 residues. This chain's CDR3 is CASKDQGVEETQYF. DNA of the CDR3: TGTGCCAGCAAGGACCAAGGAGTTGAGGAGACCCAGTACTTC.

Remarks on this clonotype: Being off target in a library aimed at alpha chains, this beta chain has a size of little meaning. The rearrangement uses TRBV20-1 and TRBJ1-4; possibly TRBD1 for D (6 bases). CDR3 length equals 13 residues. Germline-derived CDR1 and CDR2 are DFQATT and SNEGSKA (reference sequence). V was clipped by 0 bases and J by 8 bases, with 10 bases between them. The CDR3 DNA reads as TGCAGTGCTAGAGAGGGGGCCCACGAAAAACTGTTTTTT. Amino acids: CSAREGAHEKLFF.

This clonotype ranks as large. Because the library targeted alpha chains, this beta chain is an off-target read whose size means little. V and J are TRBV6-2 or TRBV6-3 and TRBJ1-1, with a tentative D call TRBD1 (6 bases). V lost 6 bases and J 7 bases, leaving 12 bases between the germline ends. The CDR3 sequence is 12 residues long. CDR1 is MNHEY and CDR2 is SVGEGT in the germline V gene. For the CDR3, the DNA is TGTGCCAGCAGCTGGGACATGTTTGAAGCTTTCTTT. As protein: CASSWDMFEAFF.

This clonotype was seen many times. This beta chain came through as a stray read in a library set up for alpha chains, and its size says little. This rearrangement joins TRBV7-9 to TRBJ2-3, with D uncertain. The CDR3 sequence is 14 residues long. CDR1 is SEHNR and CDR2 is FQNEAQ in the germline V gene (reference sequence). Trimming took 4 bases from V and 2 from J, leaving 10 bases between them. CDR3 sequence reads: CASSSPSVTDTQYF. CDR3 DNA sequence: TGTGCCAGCAGCTCCCCGTCCGTCACAGATACGCAGTATTTT.

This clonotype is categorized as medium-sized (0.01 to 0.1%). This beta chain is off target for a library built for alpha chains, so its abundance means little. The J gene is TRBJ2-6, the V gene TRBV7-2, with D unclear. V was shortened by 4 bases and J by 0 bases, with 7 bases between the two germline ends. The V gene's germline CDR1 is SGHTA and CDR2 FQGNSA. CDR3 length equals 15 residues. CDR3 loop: CASSSYHSGANVLTF. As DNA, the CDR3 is TGTGCCAGCAGCTCGTACCACTCTGGGGCCAACGTCCTGACTTTC.

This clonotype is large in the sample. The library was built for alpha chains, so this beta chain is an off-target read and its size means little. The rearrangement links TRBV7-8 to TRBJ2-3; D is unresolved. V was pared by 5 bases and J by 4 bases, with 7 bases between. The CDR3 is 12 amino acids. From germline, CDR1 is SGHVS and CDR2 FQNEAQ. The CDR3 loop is CASSPTPDTQYF. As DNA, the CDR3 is TGTGCCAGCAGCCCAACCCCAGATACGCAGTATTTT.

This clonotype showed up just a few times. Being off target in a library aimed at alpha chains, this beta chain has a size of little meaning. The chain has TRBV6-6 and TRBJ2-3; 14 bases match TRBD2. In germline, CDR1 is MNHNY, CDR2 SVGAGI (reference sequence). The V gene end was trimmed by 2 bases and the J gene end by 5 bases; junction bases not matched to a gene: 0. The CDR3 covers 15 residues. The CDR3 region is CASSYGTSGRDTQYF. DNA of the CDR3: TGTGCCAGCAGTTACGGGACTAGCGGGAGAGATACGCAGTATTTT.

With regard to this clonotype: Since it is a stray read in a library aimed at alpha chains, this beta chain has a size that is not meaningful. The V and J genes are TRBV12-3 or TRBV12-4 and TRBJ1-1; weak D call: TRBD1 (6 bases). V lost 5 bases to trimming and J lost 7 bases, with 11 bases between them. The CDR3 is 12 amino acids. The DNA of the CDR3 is TGTGCCAGCAGTCTTCTAGGGGGTGAAGCTTTCTTT. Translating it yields CASSLLGGEAFF.

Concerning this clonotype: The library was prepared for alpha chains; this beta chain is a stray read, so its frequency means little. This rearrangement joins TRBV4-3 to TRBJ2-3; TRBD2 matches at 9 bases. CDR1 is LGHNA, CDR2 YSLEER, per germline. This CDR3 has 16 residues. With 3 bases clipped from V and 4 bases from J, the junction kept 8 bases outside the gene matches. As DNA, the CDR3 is TGCGCCAGCAGCCAGGGGGCGGGAGGGCCAGCAGATACGCAGTATTTT. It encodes CASSQGAGGPADTQYF.

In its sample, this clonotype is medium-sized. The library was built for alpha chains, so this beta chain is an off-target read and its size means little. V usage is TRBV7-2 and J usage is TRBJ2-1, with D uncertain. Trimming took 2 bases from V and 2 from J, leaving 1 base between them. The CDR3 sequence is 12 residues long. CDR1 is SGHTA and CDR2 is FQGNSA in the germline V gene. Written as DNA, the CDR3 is TGTGCCAGCAGCTTAACCTACAATGAGCAGTTCTTC. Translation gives CASSLTYNEQFF.

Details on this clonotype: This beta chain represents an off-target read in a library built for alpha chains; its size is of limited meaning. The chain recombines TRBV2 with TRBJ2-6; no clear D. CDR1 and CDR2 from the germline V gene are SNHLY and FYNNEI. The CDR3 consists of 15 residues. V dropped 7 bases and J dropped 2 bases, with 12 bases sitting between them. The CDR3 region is CASTSLGPGANVLTF. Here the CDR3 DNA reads TGTGCCAGCACTTCTCTGGGCCCTGGGGCCAACGTCCTGACTTTC.

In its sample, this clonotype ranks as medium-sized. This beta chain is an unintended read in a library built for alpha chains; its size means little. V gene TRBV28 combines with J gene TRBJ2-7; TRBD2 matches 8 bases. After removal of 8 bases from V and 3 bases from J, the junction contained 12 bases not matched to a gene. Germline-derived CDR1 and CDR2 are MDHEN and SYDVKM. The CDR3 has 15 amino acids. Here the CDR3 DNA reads TGTGCCAGCCGTCCAACGGGGGGGGGATTCTACGAGCAGTACTTC. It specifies CASRPTGGGFYEQYF.